The rows below give T cell receptor beta chains drawn from one sample of a study of T cells in Graves' hyperthyroidism and ophthalmopathy. TCRdb reprocessed the multiplex PCR reads with MiXCR, giving one entry per CDR3 protein. This table holds 300,000 to 450,000 distinct CDR3 sequences, around a sixth found once. The sample taken for sequencing was blood. The receptors shown here come from a woman aged 18-29 years with Graves' hyperthyroidism that later progressed to Graves' ophthalmopathy. Both conserved end residues are part of each CDR3. A D gene is named only where the DNA matches it firmly. Rows may omit the clone size; those that give it use once, few, many or a size class.

D: TRBD1; V: TRBV30; J: TRBJ2-5; length: 13; size: many; CDR3: CAWSTGQAETQYF; DNA: TGTGCCTGGAGTACCGGACAGGCAGAGACCCAGTACTTC
D: NA; V: TRBV20-1; J: TRBJ1-6; length: 12; size: many; CDR3: CSARPGGSPLHF; DNA: TGCAGTGCTAGGCCAGGTGGCTCACCCCTCCACTTT
D: TRBD2; V: TRBV12-3/TRBV12-4; J: TRBJ2-1; length: 15; size: many; CDR3: CASNEAAGAHNEQFF; DNA: TGTGCCAGCAACGAAGCGGCGGGAGCCCACAATGAGCAGTTCTTC
D: TRBD2; V: TRBV4-1; J: TRBJ2-1; length: 16; size: few; CDR3: CASSQEYSGPYNEQFF; DNA: TGCGCCAGCAGCCAAGAGTATAGCGGGCCATACAATGAGCAGTTCTTC
D: NA; V: TRBV12-3/TRBV12-4; J: TRBJ1-5; length: 12; size: many; CDR3: CASGRAVQPQHF; DNA: TGTGCCAGCGGCAGGGCGGTTCAGCCCCAGCATTTT
D: NA; V: TRBV7-2; J: TRBJ2-1; length: 14; size: NA; CDR3: CASSLARGGDEQFF; DNA: TGTGCCAGCAGCTTGGCTAGGGGGGGTGATGAGCAGTTCTTC
D: NA; V: TRBV7-9; J: TRBJ1-4; length: 15; size: NA; CDR3: CASSSQKGVNEKLFF; DNA: TGTGCCAGCAGCTCCCAGAAGGGGGTTAATGAAAAACTGTTTTTT
D: NA; V: TRBV7-2; J: TRBJ1-4; length: 16; size: NA; CDR3: CASSLYLGGDNEKLFF; DNA: TGTGCCAGCAGCTTATATTTAGGAGGGGATAATGAAAAACTGTTTTTT
D: TRBD2; V: TRBV20-1; J: TRBJ2-7; length: 16; size: many; CDR3: CSARGPSGRDSYEQYF; DNA: TGCAGTGCTAGAGGGCCTAGCGGGAGAGATTCCTACGAGCAGTACTTC
D: NA; V: TRBV19; J: TRBJ1-5; length: 14; size: NA; CDR3: CASSILHYNQPQHF; DNA: TGTGCCAGTAGTATTCTCCACTACAATCAGCCCCAGCATTTT
D: NA; V: TRBV6-1; J: TRBJ1-2; length: 18; size: NA; CDR3: CASSPSRYRAPSFYGYTF; DNA: TGTGCCAGCAGTCCCTCTCGATACAGAGCTCCTTCCTTCTATGGCTACACCTTC
D: TRBD1; V: TRBV6-1; J: TRBJ1-6; length: 12; size: NA; CDR3: CASSVPGQGLHF; DNA: TGTGCCAGCAGTGTACCGGGACAGGGACTCCACTTT
D: TRBD1; V: TRBV28; J: TRBJ1-1; length: 16; size: NA; CDR3: CASSLGQAPRATEAFF; DNA: TGTGCCAGCAGTTTGGGACAGGCCCCTCGGGCGACTGAAGCTTTCTTT
D: TRBD2; V: TRBV7-8; J: TRBJ2-7; length: 15; size: few; CDR3: CASSPVAGASYEQYF; DNA: TGTGCCAGCAGCCCCGTAGCGGGAGCATCCTACGAGCAGTACTTC
D: TRBD1; V: TRBV28; J: TRBJ1-1; length: 16; size: many; CDR3: CASSFLQGVTNTEAFF; DNA: TGTGCCAGCAGTTTCTTACAGGGGGTGACGAACACTGAAGCTTTCTTT
D: NA; V: TRBV6-1; J: TRBJ2-7; length: 11; size: many; CDR3: CASSDVHEQYF; DNA: TGTGCCAGCAGTGACGTTCACGAGCAGTACTTC
D: NA; V: TRBV7-9; J: TRBJ1-1; length: 14; size: many; CDR3: CASSLANPITEAFF; DNA: TGTGCCAGCAGCTTAGCTAATCCGATCACTGAAGCTTTCTTT
D: NA; V: TRBV12-3/TRBV12-4; J: TRBJ1-2; length: 13; size: NA; CDR3: CASSLVREGGYTF; DNA: TGTGCCAGCAGTTTAGTCAGGGAGGGAGGCTACACCTTC
D: TRBD1; V: TRBV18; J: TRBJ2-1; length: 16; size: many; CDR3: CASSPSKGQGYNEQFF; DNA: TGTGCCAGCTCACCAAGTAAGGGACAGGGCTACAATGAGCAGTTCTTC
D: TRBD1; V: TRBV3-1; J: TRBJ2-3; length: 15; size: many; CDR3: CASRGQGRSTDTQYF; DNA: TGTGCCAGCAGAGGACAGGGTCGGAGCACAGATACGCAGTATTTT
D: NA; V: TRBV6-1; J: TRBJ1-1; length: 12; size: few; CDR3: CASTHGVTEAFF; DNA: TGTGCCAGCACCCACGGGGTCACTGAAGCTTTCTTT
D: NA; V: TRBV2; J: TRBJ2-1; length: 13; size: many; CDR3: CASSEDRVTVQFF; DNA: TGTGCCAGCAGTGAAGACAGGGTAACCGTGCAGTTCTTC
D: NA; V: TRBV7-9; J: TRBJ1-1; length: 17; size: NA; CDR3: CASSPLRRGTMNTEAFF; DNA: TGTGCCAGCAGCCCTCTTCGGCGGGGAACTATGAACACTGAAGCTTTCTTT
D: NA; V: TRBV27; J: TRBJ1-3; length: 16; size: NA; CDR3: CANSFMTTESGNTIYF; DNA: TGTGCCAACAGTTTTATGACGACAGAATCTGGAAACACCATATATTTT
D: TRBD2; V: TRBV28; J: TRBJ2-1; length: 13; size: many; CDR3: CASSPGTRGEQFF; DNA: TGTGCCAGCAGCCCCGGGACTAGAGGTGAGCAGTTCTTC
D: TRBD2; V: TRBV20-1; J: TRBJ2-7; length: 16; size: many; CDR3: CSARDRGRGPFYEQYF; DNA: TGCAGTGCTAGAGATAGAGGGAGGGGTCCCTTTTACGAGCAGTACTTC
D: TRBD1; V: TRBV27; J: TRBJ1-1; length: 16; size: NA; CDR3: CASSLGTGGRNTEAFF; DNA: TGTGCCAGCAGTTTAGGGACAGGGGGGAGGAACACTGAAGCTTTCTTT
D: TRBD2; V: TRBV6-1; J: TRBJ2-1; length: 15; size: many; CDR3: CASSLAGGRYNEQFF; DNA: TGTGCCAGCTCCCTTGCGGGAGGCCGCTACAATGAGCAGTTCTTC
D: NA; V: TRBV4-1; J: TRBJ2-7; length: 18; size: NA; CDR3: CASSQVHLPGVSSYEQYF; DNA: TGCGCCAGCAGCCAAGTGCATCTACCTGGGGTAAGCTCCTACGAGCAGTACTTC
D: NA; V: TRBV6-1; J: TRBJ2-3; length: 18; size: NA; CDR3: CASSYIFRSGLSTDTQYF; DNA: TGTGCCAGCAGTTATATATTTAGGAGCGGGCTGAGCACAGATACGCAGTATTTT
D: NA; V: TRBV12-3/TRBV12-4; J: TRBJ2-2; length: 16; size: many; CDR3: CASSLLSLYNTGELFF; DNA: TGTGCCAGCAGTCTGCTTAGCCTTTACAACACCGGGGAGCTGTTTTTT
D: NA; V: TRBV9; J: TRBJ1-2; length: 17; size: few; CDR3: CASSVVDAPRTLYGYTF; DNA: TGTGCCAGCAGCGTAGTTGATGCCCCACGGACATTATATGGCTACACCTTC
D: NA; V: TRBV7-8; J: TRBJ2-7; length: 17; size: many; CDR3: CASSLYGGASITYEQYF; DNA: TGTGCCAGCAGCTTATATGGGGGCGCCTCAATAACCTACGAGCAGTACTTC
D: NA; V: TRBV27; J: TRBJ1-2; length: 14; size: many; CDR3: CASSFWMRILGYTF; DNA: TGTGCCAGCAGTTTCTGGATGAGGATTCTTGGCTACACCTTC
D: TRBD2; V: TRBV7-9; J: TRBJ2-2; length: 15; size: NA; CDR3: CASSLLKGGPGELFF; DNA: TGTGCCAGCAGCCTTTTGAAGGGAGGGCCCGGGGAGCTGTTTTTT
D: NA; V: TRBV20-1; J: TRBJ1-6; length: 14; size: NA; CDR3: CSARVSSYNSPLHF; DNA: TGCAGTGCTAGAGTTTCCTCCTATAATTCACCCCTCCACTTT
D: NA; V: TRBV28; J: TRBJ1-4; length: 13; size: NA; CDR3: CASSPGPPRAQFF; DNA: TGTGCCAGCAGTCCGGGCCCTCCCCGCGCTCAGTTTTTT
D: NA; V: TRBV4-1; J: TRBJ2-7; length: 15; size: many; CDR3: CASSQVSQGTYEQYF; DNA: TGCGCCAGCAGCCAAGTCTCCCAGGGGACCTACGAGCAGTACTTC
D: NA; V: TRBV4-2; J: TRBJ2-1; length: 15; size: NA; CDR3: CASSQGRSSDNEQFF; DNA: TGTGCCAGCAGCCAAGGCCGGTCGAGTGACAATGAGCAGTTCTTC
D: TRBD2; V: TRBV28; J: TRBJ2-2; length: 17; size: NA; CDR3: CASSPPRFSGSAGELFF; DNA: TGTGCCAGCAGTCCCCCCAGGTTTAGCGGGAGTGCCGGGGAGCTGTTTTTT
D: TRBD2; V: TRBV4-2; J: TRBJ2-7; length: 18; size: many; CDR3: CASSQALGLALRTYEQYF; DNA: TGTGCCAGCAGCCAAGCCCTCGGACTAGCGCTTAGGACCTACGAGCAGTACTTC
D: NA; V: TRBV28; J: TRBJ1-2; length: 14; size: many; CDR3: CASSFAGTNYGYTF; DNA: TGTGCCAGCAGTTTTGCGGGAACGAACTATGGCTACACCTTC
D: NA; V: TRBV10-2; J: TRBJ2-1; length: 12; size: few; CDR3: CASGNGPMEQFF; DNA: TGCGCCAGCGGCAATGGCCCGATGGAGCAGTTCTTC
D: NA; V: TRBV6-5; J: TRBJ2-1; length: 20; size: once; CDR3: CASSYSIGRDALSSYNEQFF; DNA: TGTGCCAGCAGTTACTCGATTGGCCGCGATGCTCTTAGCTCCTACAATGAGCAGTTCTTC
D: NA; V: TRBV20-1; J: TRBJ1-5; length: 14; size: many; CDR3: CSASLGPVNQPQHF; DNA: TGCAGTGCTAGTCTGGGGCCAGTCAATCAGCCCCAGCATTTT
D: NA; V: TRBV28; J: TRBJ1-5; length: 15; size: many; CDR3: CASSYGQLRNQPQHF; DNA: TGTGCCAGCAGTTACGGACAGCTCCGGAATCAGCCCCAGCATTTT
D: NA; V: TRBV25-1; J: TRBJ2-7; length: 15; size: NA; CDR3: CASSDPGLEDYEQYF; DNA: TGTGCCAGCAGTGACCCAGGGTTGGAAGACTACGAGCAGTACTTC
D: TRBD2; V: TRBV9; J: TRBJ2-5; length: 15; size: NA; CDR3: CASSPSGGFQETQYF; DNA: TGTGCCAGCAGCCCAAGCGGGGGTTTTCAAGAGACCCAGTACTTC
D: NA; V: TRBV28; J: TRBJ1-1; length: 18; size: many; CDR3: CASSLWGVEGRANTEAFF; DNA: TGTGCCAGCAGTTTATGGGGCGTCGAGGGGCGGGCGAACACTGAAGCTTTCTTT
D: NA; V: TRBV27; J: TRBJ2-7; length: 14; size: many; CDR3: CASSLGTFPYEQYF; DNA: TGTGCCAGCAGTTTGGGGACATTCCCCTACGAGCAGTACTTC
D: TRBD2; V: TRBV11-2; J: TRBJ2-1; length: 16; size: many; CDR3: CASSPREVNPFNEQFF; DNA: TGTGCCAGCAGCCCCCGGGAGGTCAACCCCTTCAATGAGCAGTTCTTC
D: TRBD1; V: TRBV10-3; J: TRBJ2-7; length: 14; size: many; CDR3: CAIRPGTGGNEQYF; DNA: TGTGCCATCAGGCCCGGGACAGGGGGAAACGAGCAGTACTTC
D: TRBD1; V: TRBV13; J: TRBJ2-3; length: 17; size: many; CDR3: CASSPPRDRGGTDTQYF; DNA: TGTGCCAGCAGCCCGCCCCGGGACAGGGGTGGCACAGATACGCAGTATTTT
D: TRBD1; V: TRBV28; J: TRBJ2-7; length: 15; size: many; CDR3: CASSSPDRVLYEQYF; DNA: TGTGCCAGCAGTTCCCCGGACAGGGTCCTCTACGAGCAGTACTTC
D: TRBD2; V: TRBV4-1; J: TRBJ2-3; length: 17; size: NA; CDR3: CASSQEPQAGTTDTQYF; DNA: TGCGCCAGCAGCCAAGAACCCCAAGCGGGAACCACAGATACGCAGTATTTT
D: TRBD2; V: TRBV29-1; J: TRBJ2-3; length: 22; size: once; CDR3: CSVEDHPEWARTSGPSTDTQYF; DNA: TGCAGCGTTGAAGATCATCCGGAGTGGGCGCGTACTAGCGGACCTAGCACAGATACGCAGTATTTT
D: NA; V: TRBV15; J: TRBJ1-2; length: 16; size: NA; CDR3: CATSREGTGLRLGYTF; DNA: TGTGCCACCAGCAGAGAGGGTACGGGATTAAGATTAGGCTACACCTTC
D: NA; V: TRBV5-1; J: TRBJ2-1; length: 17; size: few; CDR3: CASSTTLSAVSYNEQFF; DNA: TGCGCCAGCAGCACGACCCTCTCCGCGGTCTCCTACAATGAGCAGTTCTTC
D: TRBD1; V: TRBV5-1; J: TRBJ1-2; length: 16; size: many; CDR3: CATAPTLGTGVDGYTF; DNA: TGCGCCACTGCTCCCACGCTCGGGACAGGGGTTGATGGCTACACCTTC